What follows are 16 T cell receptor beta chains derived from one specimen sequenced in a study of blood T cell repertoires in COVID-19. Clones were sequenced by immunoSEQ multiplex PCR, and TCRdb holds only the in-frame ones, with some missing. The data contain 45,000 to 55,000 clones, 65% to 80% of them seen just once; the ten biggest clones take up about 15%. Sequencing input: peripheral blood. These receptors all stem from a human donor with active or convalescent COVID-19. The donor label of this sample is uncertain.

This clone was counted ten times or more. The CDR3 protein is CASSFGQGTGNEQYF. The CDR3 coding sequence is TGTGCCAGCAGCTTCGGACAGGGGACGGGCAACGAGCAGTACTTC. The chain recombines TRBV7-9 with TRBJ2-7; 9 bases are a match to TRBD1. V was pared by 3 bases and J by 5 bases, with 8 bases of the junction left unmatched. The CDR3 covers 15 residues. The germline CDR1 and CDR2 sequences are SEHNR and FQNEAQ (reference sequence).

The chain's CDR3 is CASSASGRTNNEQFF. In nucleotides, the CDR3 is TGTGCCAGCAGTGCTAGCGGGAGGACAAACAATGAGCAGTTCTTC. J is TRBJ2-1 and V is TRBV3-1 (or the pseudogene TRBV3-2); 11 nucleotides agree with TRBD2. V trimming: 6 bases; J trimming: 5 bases; junction bases outside the gene matches: 6. The germline gives CDR1 LGHDT, CDR2 YNNKEL (reference sequence). CDR3 length: 15 amino acids.

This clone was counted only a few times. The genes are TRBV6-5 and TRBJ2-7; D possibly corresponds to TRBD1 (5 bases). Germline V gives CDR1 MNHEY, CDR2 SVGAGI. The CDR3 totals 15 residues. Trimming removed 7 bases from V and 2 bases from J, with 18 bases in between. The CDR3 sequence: CASTRSTATPYEQYF. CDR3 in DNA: TGTGCCAGCACTCGCTCGACAGCAACCCCCTACGAGCAGTACTTC.

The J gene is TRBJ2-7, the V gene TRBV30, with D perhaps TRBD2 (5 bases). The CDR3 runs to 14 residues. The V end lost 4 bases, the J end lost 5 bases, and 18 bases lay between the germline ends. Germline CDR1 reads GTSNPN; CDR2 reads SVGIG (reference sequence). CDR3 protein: CAWKLLGDGDEQYF. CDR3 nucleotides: TGTGCCTGGAAGTTACTCGGGGATGGGGACGAGCAGTACTTC.

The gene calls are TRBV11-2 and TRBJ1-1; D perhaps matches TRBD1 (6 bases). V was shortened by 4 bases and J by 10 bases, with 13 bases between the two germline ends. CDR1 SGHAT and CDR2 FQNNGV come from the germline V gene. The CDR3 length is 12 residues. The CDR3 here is CASSSSLGGAFF. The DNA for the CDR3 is TGTGCCAGCAGCTCCAGCCTAGGGGGAGCTTTCTTT.

In DNA form, the CDR3 reads TGTGCCAGCTCACCGGGGACAGGGGGCAATTCACCCCTCCACTTT. It translates to CASSPGTGGNSPLHF. The gene calls are TRBV18 and TRBJ1-6; 12 nucleotides align to TRBD1. V shed 3 bases, J shed 7 bases, and the junction held 1 base outside the gene matches. Germline CDR1 reads KGHSH; CDR2 reads LQKENI. This CDR3 is 15 amino acids long.

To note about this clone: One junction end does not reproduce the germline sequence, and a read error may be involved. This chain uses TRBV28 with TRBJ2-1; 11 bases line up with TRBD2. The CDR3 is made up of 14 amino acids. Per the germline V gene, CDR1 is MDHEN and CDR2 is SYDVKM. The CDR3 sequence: CASSLLAGGPVLVF. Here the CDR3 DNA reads TGTGCCAGCAGTTTATTAGCGGGAGGGCCGGTCCTTGTCTTC.

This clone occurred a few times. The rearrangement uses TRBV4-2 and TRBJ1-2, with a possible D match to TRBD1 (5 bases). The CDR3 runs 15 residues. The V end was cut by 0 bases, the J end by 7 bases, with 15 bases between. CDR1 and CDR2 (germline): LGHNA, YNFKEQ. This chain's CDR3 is CASSQDQQDHVGYTF. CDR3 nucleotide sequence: TGTGCCAGCAGCCAAGATCAACAGGATCACGTTGGCTACACCTTC.

The CDR3 bases are TGTGCCATCGTCGGGACTAGCGGGAGCTCCTACAATGAGCAGTTCTTC. Its translation: CAIVGTSGSSYNEQFF. The gene calls are TRBV10-3 and TRBJ2-1, with 14 bases matching TRBD2. The CDR3 sequence is 16 residues long. V was pared by 8 bases and J by 0 bases, with 3 bases of the junction left unmatched. The germline CDR1 and CDR2 sequences are ENHRY and SYGVKD.

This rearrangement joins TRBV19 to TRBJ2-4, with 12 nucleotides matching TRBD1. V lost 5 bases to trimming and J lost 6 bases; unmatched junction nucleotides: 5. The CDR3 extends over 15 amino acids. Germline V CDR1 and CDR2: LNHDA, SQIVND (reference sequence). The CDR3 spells CASSPGQGAANIQYF. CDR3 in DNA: TGTGCCAGTAGTCCGGGACAGGGGGCAGCAAACATTCAGTACTTC.

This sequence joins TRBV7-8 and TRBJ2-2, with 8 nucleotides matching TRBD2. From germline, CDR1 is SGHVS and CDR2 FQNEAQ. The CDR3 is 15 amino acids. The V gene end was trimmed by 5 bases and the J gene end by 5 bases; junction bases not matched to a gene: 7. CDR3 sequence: CASSEPGTSTGELFF. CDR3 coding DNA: TGTGCCAGCAGCGAACCCGGGACTAGTACCGGGGAGCTGTTTTTT.

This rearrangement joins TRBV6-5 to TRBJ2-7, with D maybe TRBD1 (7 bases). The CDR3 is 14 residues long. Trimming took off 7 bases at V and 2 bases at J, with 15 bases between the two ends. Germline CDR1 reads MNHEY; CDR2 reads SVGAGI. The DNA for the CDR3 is TGTGCCAGCAATAGGGAGGACAGGCCCTACGAGCAGTACTTC. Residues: CASNREDRPYEQYF.

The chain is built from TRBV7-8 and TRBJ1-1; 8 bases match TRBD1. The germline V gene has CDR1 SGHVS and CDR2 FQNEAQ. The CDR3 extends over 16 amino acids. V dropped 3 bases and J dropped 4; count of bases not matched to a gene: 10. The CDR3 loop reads CASSFREQGAPTEAFF. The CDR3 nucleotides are TGTGCCAGCAGCTTTAGGGAGCAGGGGGCACCCACTGAAGCTTTCTTT.

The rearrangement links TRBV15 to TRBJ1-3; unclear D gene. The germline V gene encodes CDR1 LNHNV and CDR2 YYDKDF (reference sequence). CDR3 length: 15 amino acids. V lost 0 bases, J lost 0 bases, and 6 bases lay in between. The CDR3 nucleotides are TGTGCCACCAGCAGAGAGGCGGGCTCTGGAAACACCATATATTTT. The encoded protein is CATSREAGSGNTIYF.

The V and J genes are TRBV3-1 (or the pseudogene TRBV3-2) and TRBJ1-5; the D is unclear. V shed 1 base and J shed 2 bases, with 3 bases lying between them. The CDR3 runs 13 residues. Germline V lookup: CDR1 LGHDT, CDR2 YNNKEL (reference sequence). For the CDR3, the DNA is TGTGCCAGCAGCCAAGTAGGCAATCAGCCCCAGCATTTT. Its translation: CASSQVGNQPQHF.

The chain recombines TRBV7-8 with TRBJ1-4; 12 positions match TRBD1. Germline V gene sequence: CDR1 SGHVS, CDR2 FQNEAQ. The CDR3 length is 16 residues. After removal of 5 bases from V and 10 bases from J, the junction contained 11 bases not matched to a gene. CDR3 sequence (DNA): TGTGCCAGCAGCCCCCGGGACAGGGGGCTGGGGGGAAAACTGTTTTTT. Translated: CASSPRDRGLGGKLFF.